The rows below give T cell receptor beta chains drawn from one sample of a study of blood T cell repertoires in COVID-19. Assay: immunoSEQ multiplex PCR; the TCRdb copy retains only in-frame clones and omits some. The sample carries approximately 10,000 clones, approximately 86% recorded once. The specimen sequenced was peripheral blood. The receptors originated from a human donor with active COVID-19. The donor label of this sample is uncertain. Both conserved end residues are part of each CDR3. A D gene is named only where the DNA matches it firmly. Clone sizes are given selectively: once, few, many, or a class where the clone is expanded.

J	V	D	size	CDR3	DNA
TRBJ2-3	TRBV18	TRBD2	.	CASSPPLGGGPSDTQYF	TGTGCCAGCTCACCACCCCTCGGGGGAGGGCCCTCAGATACGCAGTATTTT
TRBJ2-3	TRBV18	TRBD1	.	CATRPDRASTDTQYF	TGTGCCACCCGACCGGACAGGGCTAGCACAGATACGCAGTATTTT
TRBJ2-7	TRBV5-1	TRBD1	few	CASSSGTAYEQYF	TGCGCCAGCAGCTCCGGGACAGCCTACGAGCAGTACTTC
TRBJ2-5	TRBV6-5	.	.	CASSYRQPHLGETQYF	TGTGCCAGCAGTTACAGACAGCCTCACCTTGGGGAGACCCAGTACTTC
TRBJ2-7	TRBV11-2	.	.	CASSLGQGNDEQYF	TGTGCCAGCAGCTTAGGTCAGGGGAACGACGAGCAGTACTTC
TRBJ1-6	TRBV5-1	TRBD1	.	CASSLVVGGGGNSPLHF	TGCGCCAGCAGCTTGGTCGTAGGAGGGGGCGGGAATTCACCCCTCCACTTT
TRBJ2-3	TRBV6-2/TRBV6-3	.	.	CASSYTGVLTDTQYF	TGTGCCAGCAGTTACACGGGAGTTTTGACAGATACGCAGTATTTT
TRBJ2-1	TRBV6-4	.	.	CASSDSTYNEQFF	TGTGCCAGCAGTGACTCGACATACAATGAGCAGTTCTTC
TRBJ2-1	TRBV10-3	TRBD2	.	CAIRGGLAGYNEQFF	TGTGCCATCAGGGGCGGACTAGCGGGATACAATGAGCAGTTCTTC
TRBJ2-1	TRBV15	.	.	CATSRDRGFGEQFF	TGTGCCACCAGCAGAGATAGGGGTTTTGGTGAGCAGTTCTTC
TRBJ1-3	TRBV6-5	TRBD1	.	CASSYSGTGDGYTIYF	TGTGCCAGCAGTTACTCGGGGACAGGCGACGGGTACACCATATATTTT
TRBJ2-3	TRBV19	TRBD1	.	CASSAGTGGGISTDTQYF	TGTGCCAGTAGTGCCGGGACAGGGGGCGGGATTAGCACAGATACGCAGTATTTT
TRBJ1-2	TRBV6-2/TRBV6-3	.	.	CASSYPGGYGYTF	TGTGCCAGCAGTTACCCCGGGGGGTATGGCTACACCTTC
TRBJ1-2	TRBV9	TRBD1	few	CASSPAPGQGYGYTF	TGTGCCAGCAGTCCCGCGCCGGGACAGGGATATGGCTACACCTTC
TRBJ2-2	TRBV18	.	.	CASLPDRTGTGELFF	TGTGCCAGCCTCCCAGACCGCACGGGCACCGGGGAGCTGTTTTTT
TRBJ1-1	TRBV19	.	once	CASTRSREAFF	TGTGCCAGTACTCGTTCCAGGGAAGCTTTCTTT
TRBJ2-3	TRBV11-3	.	.	CASSPGGGPTDTQYF	TGTGCCAGCAGCCCCGGAGGGGGCCCCACAGATACGCAGTATTTT
TRBJ1-2	TRBV18	.	.	CASSPTDGIGRTLSGYTF	TGTGCCAGCTCACCCACCGACGGGATAGGGAGGACCCTCAGTGGCTACACCTTC
TRBJ2-1	TRBV11-3	.	.	CASSPGQSNEQFF	TGTGCCAGCAGCCCCGGACAGTCTAATGAGCAGTTCTTC
TRBJ1-5	TRBV29-1	TRBD1	few	CSGKDRDQPQHF	TGCAGCGGAAAGGACAGGGATCAGCCCCAGCATTTT
TRBJ2-6	TRBV7-3	TRBD2	.	CASSSGRGANVLTF	TGTGCCAGCAGCTCCGGGAGGGGGGCCAACGTCCTGACTTTC
TRBJ1-2	TRBV28	TRBD1	.	CASSLPGQGLGGYTF	TGTGCCAGCAGTTTACCGGGACAGGGGTTAGGGGGCTACACCTTC
TRBJ1-1	TRBV2	.	.	CASSEGAVTEAFF	TGTGCCAGCAGTGAGGGGGCGGTCACTGAAGCTTTCTTT
TRBJ2-3	TRBV9	TRBD2	.	CASSPRTSGGGDTQYF	TGTGCCAGCAGCCCCAGGACTAGCGGAGGGGGGGATACGCAGTATTTT
TRBJ2-3	TRBV4-2	.	.	CASSQGVADTQYF	TGTGCCAGCAGCCAAGGAGTCGCAGATACGCAGTATTTT
TRBJ2-1	TRBV6-5	TRBD2	.	CASSWAGGPDGEQFF	TGTGCCAGCAGTTGGGCGGGAGGGCCGGACGGTGAGCAGTTCTTC
TRBJ2-2	TRBV7-2	TRBD1	.	CASSYLSPGTELGELFF	TGTGCCAGCAGCTACCTATCGCCCGGGACAGAACTAGGGGAGCTGTTTTTT